These 6 T cell receptor beta chains were sequenced from one sample in a study of OX40 agonist ivuxolimab in advanced cancers. Clones were read by immunoSEQ multiplex PCR, and TCRdb kept only the in-frame ones, dropping some. The data hold over 55,000 clones, with 80% to 90% observed a single time. The sequencing used CD4+ or CD8+ T cells sorted from blood, collected in a trial of the OX40 agonist ivuxolimab. Every receptor here comes from an adult with an advanced solid tumor such as melanoma, head and neck, liver or kidney cancer.

The chain employs TRBV6-5 and TRBJ1-2, with a possible D match to TRBD1 (5 bases). Germline V gene sequence: CDR1 MNHEY, CDR2 SVGAGI. The CDR3 totals 13 residues. The ends were cut back, 6 bases at V and 4 bases at J, with 12 bases in the middle. CDR3 sequence: CASSYQGGYGYTF. The CDR3 DNA is TGTGCCAGCAGCTACCAGGGTGGCTATGGCTACACCTTC.

This clone was observed a handful of times. This chain connects TRBV7-9 to TRBJ1-1; possible D gene TRBD1, 6 bases. Germline V gene sequence: CDR1 SEHNR, CDR2 FQNEAQ (reference sequence). The CDR3 sequence is 13 residues long. Trimming stripped 6 bases from V and 10 bases from J, with 18 bases between. CDR3 protein: CASSLRLQGGAFF. CDR3 DNA: TGTGCCAGCAGTTTAAGATTACAGGGAGGAGCTTTCTTT.

V usage is TRBV5-1 and J usage is TRBJ2-1; D is unresolved. V was shortened by 0 bases and J by 8 bases, with 9 bases between the two germline ends. The CDR3 covers 13 residues. Germline CDR1 reads SGHRS; CDR2 reads YFSETQ. CDR3: CASSLAMAYEQFF. CDR3 bases: TGCGCCAGCAGCTTGGCCATGGCGTATGAGCAGTTCTTC.

Only a few counts were recorded for this clone. The gene calls are TRBV9 and TRBJ1-1, with D maybe TRBD1 (6 bases). Trimming pared 0 bases from V and 0 bases from J, leaving 9 bases between. Germline CDR1 and CDR2: SGDLS and YYNGEE. The CDR3 runs to 15 residues. The CDR3 coding sequence is TGTGCCAGCAGCGTAGGGACAGTGCTGAACACTGAAGCTTTCTTT. Amino acids: CASSVGTVLNTEAFF. Together with reference TRBV9 and TRBJ1-1, the CDR3 gives the full variable domain: DSGVTQTPKHLITATGQRVTLRCSPRSGDLSVYWYQQSLDQGLQFLIQYYNGEERAKGNILERFSAQQFPDLHSELNLSSLELGDSALYFCASSVGTVLNTEAFFGQGTRLTVV.

The chain employs TRBV5-4 and TRBJ2-1; D remains unclear. Deletions cut 0 bases from V and 0 bases from J, with 7 bases between. The CDR3 is 15 amino acids. Germline-derived CDR1 and CDR2 are SGHNT and YYREEE (reference sequence). The CDR3 is CASSLGASSYNEQFF. In DNA form, the CDR3 reads TGTGCCAGCAGCTTGGGGGCTAGCTCCTACAATGAGCAGTTCTTC.

This clone was seen only once. This chain joins TRBV5-5 and TRBJ1-3; no firm D call. V was clipped by 4 bases and J by 1 base, with 15 bases between them. Germline CDR1 and CDR2: SGHKS and YYEKEE (reference sequence). The CDR3 has 16 amino acids. CDR3 in amino acids: CASSTLPTRSGNTIYF. The CDR3 DNA is TGTGCCAGCAGCACCCTTCCGACACGGTCTGGAAACACCATATATTTT. The variable domain in full, with the rest retrieved from reference TRBV5-5 and TRBJ1-3, is DAGVTQSPTHLIKTRGQQVTLRCSPISGHKSVSWYQQVLGQGPQFIFQYYEKEERGRGNFPDRFSARQFPNYSSELNVNALLLGDSALYLCASSTLPTRSGNTIYFGEGSWLTVV.